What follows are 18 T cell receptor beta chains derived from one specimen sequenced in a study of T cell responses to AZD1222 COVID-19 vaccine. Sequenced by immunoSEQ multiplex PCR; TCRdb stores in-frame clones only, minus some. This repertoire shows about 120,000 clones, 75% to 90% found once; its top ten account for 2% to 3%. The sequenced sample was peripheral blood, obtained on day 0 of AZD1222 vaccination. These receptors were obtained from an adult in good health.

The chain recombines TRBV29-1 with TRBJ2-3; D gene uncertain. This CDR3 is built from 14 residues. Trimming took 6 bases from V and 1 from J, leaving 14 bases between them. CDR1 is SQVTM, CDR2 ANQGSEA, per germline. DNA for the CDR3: TGCAGCGTAGGACCGAAACTCCGCACAGATACGCAGTATTTT. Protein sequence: CSVGPKLRTDTQYF.

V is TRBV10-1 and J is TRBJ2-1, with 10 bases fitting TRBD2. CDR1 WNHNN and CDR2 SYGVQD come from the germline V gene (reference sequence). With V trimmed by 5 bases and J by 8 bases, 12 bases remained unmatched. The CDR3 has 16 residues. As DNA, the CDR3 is TGCGCCAGCAGTCCACGGGGAAGGGGGACTAGCGATGAGCAGTTCTTC. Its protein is CASSPRGRGTSDEQFF.

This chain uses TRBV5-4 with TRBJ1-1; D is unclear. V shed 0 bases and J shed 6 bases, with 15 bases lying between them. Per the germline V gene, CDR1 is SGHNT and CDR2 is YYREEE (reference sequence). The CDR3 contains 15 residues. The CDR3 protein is CASSLGVRGAPEAFF. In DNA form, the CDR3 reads TGTGCCAGCAGCTTGGGAGTCCGGGGAGCCCCTGAAGCTTTCTTT.

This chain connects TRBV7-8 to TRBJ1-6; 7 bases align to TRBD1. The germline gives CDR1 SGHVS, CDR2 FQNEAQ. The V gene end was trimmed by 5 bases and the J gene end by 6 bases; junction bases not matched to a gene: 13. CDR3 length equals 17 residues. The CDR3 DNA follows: TGTGCCAGCAGCCCATCGGACAGGACGTGGGGTAATTCACCCCTCCACTTT. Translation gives CASSPSDRTWGNSPLHF.

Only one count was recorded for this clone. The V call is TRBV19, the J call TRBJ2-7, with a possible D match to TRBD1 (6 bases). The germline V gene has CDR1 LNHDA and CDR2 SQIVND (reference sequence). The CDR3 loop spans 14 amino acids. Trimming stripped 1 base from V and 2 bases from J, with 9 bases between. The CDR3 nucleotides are TGTGCCAGTAGTATAGGCACAGGGCCCTACGAGCAGTACTTC. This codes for CASSIGTGPYEQYF.

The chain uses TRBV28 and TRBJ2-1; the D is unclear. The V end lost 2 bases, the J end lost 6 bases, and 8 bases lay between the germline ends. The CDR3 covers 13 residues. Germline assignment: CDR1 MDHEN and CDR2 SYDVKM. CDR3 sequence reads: CASSLMAPNEQFF. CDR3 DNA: TGTGCCAGCAGTTTAATGGCTCCCAATGAGCAGTTCTTC.

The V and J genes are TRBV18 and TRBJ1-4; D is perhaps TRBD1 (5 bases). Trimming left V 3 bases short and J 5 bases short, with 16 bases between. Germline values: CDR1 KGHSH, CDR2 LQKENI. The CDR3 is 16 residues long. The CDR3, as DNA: TGTGCCAGCTCACCCCGGACAATGAATACCAATGAAAAACTGTTTTTT. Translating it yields CASSPRTMNTNEKLFF.

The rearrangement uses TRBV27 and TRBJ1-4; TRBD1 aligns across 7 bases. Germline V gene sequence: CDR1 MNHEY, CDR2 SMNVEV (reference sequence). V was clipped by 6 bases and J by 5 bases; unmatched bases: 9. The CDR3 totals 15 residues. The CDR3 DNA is TGTGCCAGCAGGCGACAGGGAAGGGGGAATGAAAAACTGTTTTTT. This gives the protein CASRRQGRGNEKLFF.

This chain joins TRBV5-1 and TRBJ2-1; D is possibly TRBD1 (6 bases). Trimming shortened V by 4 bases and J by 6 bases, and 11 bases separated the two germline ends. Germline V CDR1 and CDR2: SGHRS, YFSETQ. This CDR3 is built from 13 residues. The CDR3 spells CASSIQGSNEQFF. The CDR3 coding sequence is TGCGCCAGCAGCATACAGGGTAGCAATGAGCAGTTCTTC. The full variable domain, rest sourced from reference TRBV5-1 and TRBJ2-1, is KAGVTQTPRYLIKTRGQQVTLSCSPISGHRSVSWYQQTPGQGLQFLFEYFSETQRNKGNFPGRFSGRQFSNSRSEMNVSTLELGDSALYLCASSIQGSNEQFFGPGTRLTVL.

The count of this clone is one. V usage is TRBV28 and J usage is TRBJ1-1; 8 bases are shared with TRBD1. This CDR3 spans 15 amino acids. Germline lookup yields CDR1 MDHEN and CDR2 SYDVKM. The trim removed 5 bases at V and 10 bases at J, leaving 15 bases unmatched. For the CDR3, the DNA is TGTGCCAGCAGTCTTAATCAGGGGGCCTCGATATCAGCTTTCTTT. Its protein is CASSLNQGASISAFF. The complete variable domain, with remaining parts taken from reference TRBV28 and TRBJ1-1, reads DVKVTQSSRYLVKRTGEKVFLECVQDMDHENMFWYRQDPGLGLRLIYFSYDVKMKEKGDIPEGYSVSREKKERFSLILESASTNQTSMYLCASSLNQGASISAFFGQGTRLTVV.

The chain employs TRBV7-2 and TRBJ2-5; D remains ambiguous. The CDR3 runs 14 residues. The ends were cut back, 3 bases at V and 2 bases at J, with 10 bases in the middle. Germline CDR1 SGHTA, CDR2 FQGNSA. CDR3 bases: TGTGCCAGCAGCTTGTCGGGTAAACAAGAGACCCAGTACTTC. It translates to CASSLSGKQETQYF.

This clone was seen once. CDR3 coding DNA: TGCGCCAGCAGCGAGAGGGGGGACGGGACCGGGGAGCTGTTTTTT. Protein product: CASSERGDGTGELFF. The genes are TRBV10-1 and TRBJ2-2, with D possibly called TRBD1 or TRBD2 (6 bases each). This CDR3 comprises 15 residues. The V gene's germline CDR1 is WNHNN and CDR2 SYGVQD (reference sequence). The ends were cut back, 6 bases at V and 5 bases at J, with 16 bases in the middle.

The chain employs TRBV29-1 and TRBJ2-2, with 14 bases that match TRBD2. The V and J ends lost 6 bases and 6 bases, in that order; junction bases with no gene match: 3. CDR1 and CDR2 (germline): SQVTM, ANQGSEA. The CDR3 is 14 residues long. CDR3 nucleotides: TGCAGCGTCAGACTAGCGGGAGGGGCCGGGGAGCTGTTTTTT. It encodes CSVRLAGGAGELFF.

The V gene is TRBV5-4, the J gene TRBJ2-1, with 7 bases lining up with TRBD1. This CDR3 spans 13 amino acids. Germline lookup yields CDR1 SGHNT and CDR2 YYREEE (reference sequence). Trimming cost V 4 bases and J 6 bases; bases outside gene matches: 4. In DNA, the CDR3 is TGTGCCAGCAGCCCGGGACAGATCAATGAGCAGTTCTTC. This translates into CASSPGQINEQFF.

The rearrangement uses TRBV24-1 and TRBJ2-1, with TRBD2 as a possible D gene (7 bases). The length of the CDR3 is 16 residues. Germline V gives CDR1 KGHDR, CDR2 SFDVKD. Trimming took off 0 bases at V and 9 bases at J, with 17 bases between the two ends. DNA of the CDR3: TGTGCCACCAGTGATTTGGGCGGGGGCTGGAGGGGTGAGCAGTTCTTC. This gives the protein CATSDLGGGWRGEQFF.

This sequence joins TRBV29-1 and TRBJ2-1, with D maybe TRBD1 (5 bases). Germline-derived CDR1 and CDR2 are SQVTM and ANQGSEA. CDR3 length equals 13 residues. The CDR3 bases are TGCAGTACGACGAAGGGGTACAGCAATGAGCAGTTCTTC. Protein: CSTTKGYSNEQFF.

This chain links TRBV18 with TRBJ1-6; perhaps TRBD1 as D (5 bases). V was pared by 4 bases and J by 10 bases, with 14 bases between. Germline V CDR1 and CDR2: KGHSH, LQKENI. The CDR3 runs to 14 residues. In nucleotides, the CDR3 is TGTGCCAGCTCACTCCGGGACGAGGGGTCACCCCTCCACTTT. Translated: CASSLRDEGSPLHF.

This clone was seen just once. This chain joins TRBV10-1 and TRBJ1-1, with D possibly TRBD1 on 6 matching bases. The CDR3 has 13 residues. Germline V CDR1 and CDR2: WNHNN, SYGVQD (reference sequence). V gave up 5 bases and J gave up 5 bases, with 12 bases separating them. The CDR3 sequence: CASSRTVSTEAFF. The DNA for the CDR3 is TGCGCCAGCAGTCGGACAGTATCGACTGAAGCTTTCTTT.